A single T cell receptor (beta chain) is shown here with its context. No antigen is known for it. Base-call qualities are not available, and no considerably larger clone is one nucleotide away. CDR3 length: 15 amino acids, cysteine to phenylalanine. The DNA shown is the 45-base CDR3, in frame from base 1. Trimming costs V 4 bases and J 4 bases, and their ends lie 17 bases apart. CDR1 and CDR2 are read off the germline V gene as MGHRA and YSYEKL. Library prep was done by the immunoSEQ multiplex PCR assay. This is the immuneACCESS table as TCRdb keeps it, with only in-frame sequences that have V and J called. A part of the clones is gone; compared with another copy, unresolved V genes explain less than half, and the rest is unexplained. Here the sample has 85,000 to 90,000 clones; around 94% occur a single time. Of the sample, around 1.7% falls within the top ten clones. The entry originates in a study of T cell changes during pregnancy in multiple sclerosis (dated by TCRdb to about 2019). Regarding the study in general: The study examined how the T cell repertoire changed over the course of pregnancy in women with multiple sclerosis.

The specimen comprised peripheral blood, sampled after pregnancy. The TCR comes from a female donor in good health, enrolled as a control in a pregnancy study. The rearranged segments are TRBV4-1 and TRBJ2-7, and TRBD2 may be the D gene, going by 6 matching bases. The CDR3 is CASSLLNSGGYEQYF. The bases are TGCGCCAGCAGCCTTTTAAATAGCGGAGGATACGAGCAGTACTTC.